Below, one TCR beta chain is given with its context. The data stem from a study of blood T cell repertoires in COVID-19. The germline V and J ends were trimmed by 4 bases and 4 bases, with 8 bases remaining between them. Germline values: CDR1 SNHLY, CDR2 FYNNEI. This CDR3 comprises 13 residues. Produced via immunoSEQ multiplex PCR; TCRdb's table is partial and in-frame only. Among 73,000 or so clones listed, roughly four fifths were seen once. The sequence was collected from a woman aged 55-70 years with acute or convalescent COVID-19. Sample: peripheral blood. V is TRBV2 and J is TRBJ1-5; D unresolved. This CDR3 reads CASSVFENQPQHF. The CDR3 DNA reads TGTGCCAGCAGTGTATTCGAGAATCAGCCCCAGCATTTT.